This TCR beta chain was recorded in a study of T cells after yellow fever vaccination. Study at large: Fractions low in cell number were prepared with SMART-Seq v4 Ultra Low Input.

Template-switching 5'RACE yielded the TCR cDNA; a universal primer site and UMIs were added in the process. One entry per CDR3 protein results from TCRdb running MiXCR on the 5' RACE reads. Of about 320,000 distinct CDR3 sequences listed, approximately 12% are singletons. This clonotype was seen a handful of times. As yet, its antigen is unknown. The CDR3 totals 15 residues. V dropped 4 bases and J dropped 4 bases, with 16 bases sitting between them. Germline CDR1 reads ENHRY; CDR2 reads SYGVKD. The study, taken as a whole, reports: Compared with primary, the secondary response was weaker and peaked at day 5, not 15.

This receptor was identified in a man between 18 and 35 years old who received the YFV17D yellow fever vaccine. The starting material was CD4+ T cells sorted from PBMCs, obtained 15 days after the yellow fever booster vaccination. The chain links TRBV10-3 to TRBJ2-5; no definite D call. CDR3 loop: CAISVEPARGETQYF. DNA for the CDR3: TGTGCCATCAGTGTCGAGCCAGCTAGAGGAGAGACCCAGTACTTC.